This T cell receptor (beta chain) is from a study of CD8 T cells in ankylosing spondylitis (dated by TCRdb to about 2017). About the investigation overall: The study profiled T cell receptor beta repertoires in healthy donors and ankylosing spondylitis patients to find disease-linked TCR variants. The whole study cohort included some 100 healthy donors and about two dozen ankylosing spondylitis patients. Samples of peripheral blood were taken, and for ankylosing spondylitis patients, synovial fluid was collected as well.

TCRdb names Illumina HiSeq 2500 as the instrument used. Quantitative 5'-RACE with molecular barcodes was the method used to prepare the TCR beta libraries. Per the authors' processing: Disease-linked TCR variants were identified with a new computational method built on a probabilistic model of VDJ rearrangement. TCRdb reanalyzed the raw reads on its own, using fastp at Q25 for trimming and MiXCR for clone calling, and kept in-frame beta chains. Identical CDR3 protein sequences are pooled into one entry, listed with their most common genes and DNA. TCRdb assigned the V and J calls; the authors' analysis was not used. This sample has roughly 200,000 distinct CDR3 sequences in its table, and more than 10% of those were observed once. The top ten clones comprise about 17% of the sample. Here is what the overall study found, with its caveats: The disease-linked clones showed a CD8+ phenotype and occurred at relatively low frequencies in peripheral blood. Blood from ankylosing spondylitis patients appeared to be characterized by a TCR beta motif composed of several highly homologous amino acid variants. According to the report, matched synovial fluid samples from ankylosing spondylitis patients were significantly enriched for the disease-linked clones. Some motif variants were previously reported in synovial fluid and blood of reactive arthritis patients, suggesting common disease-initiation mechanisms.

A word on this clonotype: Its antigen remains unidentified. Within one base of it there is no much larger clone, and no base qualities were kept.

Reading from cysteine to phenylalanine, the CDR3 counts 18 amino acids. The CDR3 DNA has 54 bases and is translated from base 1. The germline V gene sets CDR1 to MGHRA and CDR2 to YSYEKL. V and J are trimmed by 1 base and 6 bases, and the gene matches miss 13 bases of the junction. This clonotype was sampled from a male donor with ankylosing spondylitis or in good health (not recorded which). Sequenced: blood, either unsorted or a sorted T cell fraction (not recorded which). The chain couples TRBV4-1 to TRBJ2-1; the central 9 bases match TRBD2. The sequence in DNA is TGCGCCAGCAGCCAAGTTCCTTATAGCGGGAGCGGGTTCAATGAGCAGTTCTTC. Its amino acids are CASSQVPYSGSGFNEQFF.